This TCR beta chain was retrieved from a study of T cell responses to AZD1222 COVID-19 vaccine. Study-level findings and limits: There were repertoire samples only from the period after the peak T cell response.

Of note for this clone: Its antigen is as yet unknown.

V lost 6 bases and J lost 3, with 15 bases in between. This CDR3 is 14 amino acids long. The germline V gene encodes CDR1 MNHNY and CDR2 SVGAGI (reference sequence). The data were produced by immunoSEQ multiplex PCR, yet TCRdb's version contains in-frame clones alone and is incomplete. The top ten clones hold around 8% of a sample with about 180,000 clones, 88% of them seen once. The chain links TRBV6-6 to TRBJ2-7; D is possibly TRBD2 (5 bases). This sample comprised peripheral blood, obtained on day 0 of AZD1222 vaccination. This TCR was recovered from an adult in good health. CDR3 nucleotides: TGTGCCAGCAGCTTGGTTAGCGAGGACTACGAGCAGTACTTC. It specifies CASSLVSEDYEQYF.